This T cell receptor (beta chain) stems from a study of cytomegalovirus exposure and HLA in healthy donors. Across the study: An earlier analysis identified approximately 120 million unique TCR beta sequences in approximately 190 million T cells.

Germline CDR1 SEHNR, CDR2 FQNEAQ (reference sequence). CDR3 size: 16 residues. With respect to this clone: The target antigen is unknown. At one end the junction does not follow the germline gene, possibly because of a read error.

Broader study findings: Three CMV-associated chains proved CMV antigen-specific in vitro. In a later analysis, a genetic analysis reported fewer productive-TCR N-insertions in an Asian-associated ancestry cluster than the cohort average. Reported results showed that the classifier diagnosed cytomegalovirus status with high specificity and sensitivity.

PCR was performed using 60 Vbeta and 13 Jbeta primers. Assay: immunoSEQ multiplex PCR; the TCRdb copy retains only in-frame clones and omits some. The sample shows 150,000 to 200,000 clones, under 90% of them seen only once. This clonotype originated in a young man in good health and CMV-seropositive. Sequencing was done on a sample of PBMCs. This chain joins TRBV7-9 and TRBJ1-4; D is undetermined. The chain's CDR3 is CSSSLSLGSPNEKLFF. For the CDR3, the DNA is TGTTCCAGCAGCTTAAGCTTAGGGAGTCCTAATGAAAAACTGTTTTTT.